The rows below give T cell receptor beta chains drawn from one sample of a study of CD8+ T cells in alopecia areata. Assay used: immunoSEQ multiplex PCR; TCRdb lists only in-frame clones, some missing. The repertoire holds approximately 200,000 clones, with roughly two fifths as singletons. The sample consisted of CD4+ T cells sorted from blood, taken at roughly week 38, from a patient treated with tofacitinib. These receptors were taken from a human donor with alopecia areata. Both conserved end residues are part of each CDR3. D genes are given only for firm matches. The size of a clone is reported for some rows only, either as once, few or many, or as a class for expanded clones.

D	V	size	J	DNA	CDR3
TRBD2	TRBV15	NA	TRBJ2-1	TGTGCCACCAGCAGCCCCCGGGGGGGGGCGGTTCGTGATGAGCAGTTCTTC	CATSSPRGGAVRDEQFF
NA	TRBV5-6	NA	TRBJ2-3	TGTGCCAGCAGCTTGCGGGTCACAGATACGCAGTATTTT	CASSLRVTDTQYF
NA	TRBV9	NA	TRBJ2-1	TGTGCCATCCCGACAGTACTGGAAACCTACAATGAGCAGTTCTTC	CAIPTVLETYNEQFF
NA	TRBV7-3	NA	TRBJ2-1	TGTGCCAGCAGCGCCCAGACTAGCTCCTACAATGAGCAGTTCTTC	CASSAQTSSYNEQFF
TRBD2	TRBV7-2	NA	TRBJ2-7	TGTGCCAGCAGCTACCGGGGCGGGAGGGCCCGGGACGAGCAGTACTTC	CASSYRGGRARDEQYF
NA	TRBV29-1	few	TRBJ2-3	TGCAGCGTTGAGGTGGCGGCTAGCACAGATACGCAGTATTTT	CSVEVAASTDTQYF
TRBD2	TRBV5-1	few	TRBJ2-7	TGCGCCAGCAGCTTGGGCGGGAGCTCCTACGAGCAGTACTTC	CASSLGGSSYEQYF
NA	TRBV6-5	few	TRBJ2-6	TGTGCCAGCAGTTCGGCTACTGGGGCCAACGTCCTGACTTTC	CASSSATGANVLTF
TRBD2	TRBV7-2	few	TRBJ2-1	TGTGCCAGCAGCGTAGGGACTAGCCTCTACAATGAGCAGTTCTTC	CASSVGTSLYNEQFF
NA	TRBV6-6	NA	TRBJ2-7	TGTGCCAGCAACGAGCATGCGCGGATCGAGCAGTACTTC	CASNEHARIEQYF
TRBD1	TRBV11-2	many	TRBJ2-3	TGTGCCAGCAGCTTCGACGGGACAGATTACACAGATACGCAGTATTTT	CASSFDGTDYTDTQYF
NA	TRBV19	few	TRBJ1-1	TGTGCCAGTAGTATAACGGGCTCTATGAGCGGAACTGAAGCTTTCTTT	CASSITGSMSGTEAFF
NA	TRBV29-1	few	TRBJ2-7	TGCAGCGTTGCGGGGACCCGGGCTGGACCCTACGAGCAGTACTTC	CSVAGTRAGPYEQYF
NA	TRBV5-4	NA	TRBJ2-1	TGTGCCAGCAGCCGGGGCGGTTTAAGCTCCTACAATGAGCAGTTCTTC	CASSRGGLSSYNEQFF
TRBD2	TRBV6-5	NA	TRBJ2-7	TGTGCCTCTCGGGAGGGTAGTTCCTACGAGCAGTACTTC	CASREGSSYEQYF
TRBD1	TRBV5-4	NA	TRBJ2-5	TGTGCCAGCAGCTTGGCCTTGGGACAGGGTAGAGAGACCCAGTACTTC	CASSLALGQGRETQYF
NA	TRBV29-1	NA	TRBJ2-1	TGCAGCGTTTGGCAGAATGAGCAGTTCTTC	CSVWQNEQFF
NA	TRBV30	NA	TRBJ1-1	TGTGCCTGGAGTCCCAGTTGGACTGAAGCTTTCTTT	CAWSPSWTEAFF
TRBD1	TRBV29-1	NA	TRBJ1-5	TGCAGCGTGAAAATTGGGACAGGGGGCCCCTTAGGTCAGCCCCAGCATTTT	CSVKIGTGGPLGQPQHF
NA	TRBV18	few	TRBJ2-7	TGTGCCAGCTCACCACAGCCCACGGGGGAGCAGTACTTC	CASSPQPTGEQYF
NA	TRBV2	NA	TRBJ2-3	TGTGCCAGCAATATAAATACGCAGTATTTT	CASNINTQYF
TRBD1	TRBV28	NA	TRBJ2-7	TGTGCCAGCAAGACAGGGGACGGGGTCTCCTACGAGCAGTACTTC	CASKTGDGVSYEQYF
NA	TRBV6-5	NA	TRBJ2-5	TGTGCCAGCAGTTCAGAAGCGGGAGAGACCCAGTACTTC	CASSSEAGETQYF
TRBD2	TRBV4-2	once	TRBJ2-3	TGTGCCAGCAGCGCTAGCGGGACTACTAGCACAGATACGCAGTATTTT	CASSASGTTSTDTQYF
NA	TRBV11-1	once	TRBJ2-7	TGTGCCAGCAGCTTAGATTGGGGTGGCGAGCAGTACTTC	CASSLDWGGEQYF
TRBD1	TRBV29-1	NA	TRBJ1-1	TGCAGCGTTGAGACAGGGATGGACACTGAAGCTTTCTTT	CSVETGMDTEAFF
TRBD1	TRBV2	NA	TRBJ1-2	TGTGCCAGCGCAAAGGACAGGGAGGGCTATGGCTACACCTTC	CASAKDREGYGYTF
TRBD1	TRBV7-9	few	TRBJ2-5	TGTGCCAGCAGTAAGGGACAGGGGGTCCGGGAGACCCAGTACTTC	CASSKGQGVRETQYF
NA	TRBV29-1	few	TRBJ2-3	TGCAGCGCCGGTGTAGATACGCAGTATTTT	CSAGVDTQYF
TRBD1	TRBV7-2	few	TRBJ2-2	TGTGCCAGCAGCTGGGGACAGGGACAGACCGGGGAGCTGTTTTTT	CASSWGQGQTGELFF
NA	TRBV29-1	NA	TRBJ1-3	TGCAGCGTTGAAGATCCGACAGTAAACACCATATATTTT	CSVEDPTVNTIYF
TRBD2	TRBV9	once	TRBJ2-2	TGTGCCAGCAGCTTGAGCGGGAGTTCCGGGGAGCTGTTTTTT	CASSLSGSSGELFF
NA	TRBV28	many	TRBJ2-6	TGTGCCAGCAGTTTATTTGGGGTTGGGGCCAACGTCCTGACTTTC	CASSLFGVGANVLTF
NA	TRBV5-6	many	TRBJ2-5	TGTGCCAGCAGCATGACAGGGTTTTCGGCGGCGGGAGCAGAGACCCAGTACTTC	CASSMTGFSAAGAETQYF
NA	TRBV7-9	few	TRBJ1-1	TGTGCCAGCACTCGAGAAGGGGTTTCGACTTTCTTT	CASTREGVSTFF
NA	TRBV27	few	TRBJ2-1	TGTGCCAGCAGGACTACCCTAACTTCCAATGAGCAGTTCTTC	CASRTTLTSNEQFF
NA	TRBV4-1	NA	TRBJ2-5	TGCGCCAGCAGCCTCACAGGAACCCAAGAGACCCAGTACTTC	CASSLTGTQETQYF
NA	TRBV10-3	few	TRBJ2-3	TGTGCCATCAGTGGGCCACCCCAGGGTTTGCCTGATACGCAGTATTTT	CAISGPPQGLPDTQYF
NA	TRBV2	once	TRBJ2-5	TGTGCCAGCAGTGATACCGTGACCCAGTACTTC	CASSDTVTQYF
NA	TRBV29-1	NA	TRBJ1-4	TGCAGCGTTGAAGATCATGACAGCACTGAAAAACTGTTTTTT	CSVEDHDSTEKLFF
NA	TRBV29-1	NA	TRBJ1-2	TGCAGCGCAACTGTCCGGGGCTTCTATGGCTACACCTTC	CSATVRGFYGYTF
NA	TRBV15	NA	TRBJ2-5	TGTGCCACCGAAAGGAGAGGGGCCCAGTACTTC	CATERRGAQYF
TRBD1	TRBV10-3	NA	TRBJ1-1	TGTGCCATCAGGGGACAGGGAAGGACTGAAGCTTTCTTT	CAIRGQGRTEAFF
TRBD2	TRBV27	once	TRBJ2-2	TGTGCAACGAGGGGGACTAGCGGGACCACCGGGGAGCTGTTTTTT	CATRGTSGTTGELFF
TRBD2	TRBV5-6	NA	TRBJ2-5	TGTGCCAGCAGCTTGGGGCTAGCGGGAGGGCCAGGAGAGACCCAGTACTTC	CASSLGLAGGPGETQYF
NA	TRBV10-3	few	TRBJ2-1	TGTGCCATCAGTCCGGTCAGCTCCTACAATGAGCAGTTCTTC	CAISPVSSYNEQFF
NA	TRBV5-8	NA	TRBJ1-5	TGTGCCAGCAGCTCATCGTATGGAGTTTATCAGCCCCAGCATTTT	CASSSSYGVYQPQHF
NA	TRBV5-6	few	TRBJ2-1	TGTGCCAGCAGCTTGGCCGGGAGAAGGGGCAATGAGCAGTTCTTC	CASSLAGRRGNEQFF
NA	TRBV10-3	NA	TRBJ2-5	TGTGCCATCAGGGTAGACGAACGTGAGACCCAGTACTTC	CAIRVDERETQYF
TRBD2	TRBV29-1	NA	TRBJ2-1	TGCAGCGTTCCTCATCCTAGCGGGAGGGTCTACAATGAGCAGTTCTTC	CSVPHPSGRVYNEQFF
NA	TRBV15	NA	TRBJ2-7	TGTGCCACCAGCAGAGCCTGGGACGGGACGACCGAGCAGTACTTC	CATSRAWDGTTEQYF
NA	TRBV28	NA	TRBJ2-3	TGTGCCAGCAGTTTATCCATATCAGATACGCAGTATTTT	CASSLSISDTQYF
TRBD2	TRBV7-2	NA	TRBJ2-5	TGTGCCAGCAGCCCTGGACTAGCGATCGATCAAGAGACCCAGTACTTC	CASSPGLAIDQETQYF
NA	TRBV9	NA	TRBJ1-2	TGTGCCAGCAGCGTTACAGGGATCTACTATGGCTACACCTTC	CASSVTGIYYGYTF